This T cell receptor beta chain was documented in a study of shared clonotypes between healthy human individuals. Using immunoSEQ multiplex PCR, the repertoire was profiled, and TCRdb retains in-frame clones only, with some absent. The sample lists about 680,000 clones, 74% occurring once. V lost 5 bases and J lost 3; bases outside the gene matches: 6. The CDR3 is 15 residues long. CDR1 SGHVS and CDR2 FNYEAQ come from the germline V gene. This TCR came from a woman aged 30 to 39 in good health. Sample: memory CD4+ T cells sorted from blood. Subset denoted: CD45RA-negative fraction. The chain uses TRBV7-6 and TRBJ2-1, with TRBD2 matching 8 bases. CDR3 nucleotides: TGTGCCAGCAGCCCAAGCGGGAGTCTCTACAATGAGCAGTTCTTC. Translated: CASSPSGSLYNEQFF.